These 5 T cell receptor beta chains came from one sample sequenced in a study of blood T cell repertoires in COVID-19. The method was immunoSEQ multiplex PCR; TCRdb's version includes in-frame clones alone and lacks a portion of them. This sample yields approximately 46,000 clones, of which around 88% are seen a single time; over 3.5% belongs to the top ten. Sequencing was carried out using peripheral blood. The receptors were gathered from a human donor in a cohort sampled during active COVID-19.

CDR3 amino acids: CASSLEVRHEQYF. The CDR3 DNA reads TGTGCCAGCAGTTTAGAGGTGCGCCACGAGCAGTACTTC. V usage is TRBV28 and J usage is TRBJ2-7; D call uncertain. From germline, CDR1 is MDHEN and CDR2 SYDVKM. The CDR3 extends over 13 amino acids. Trimming removed 2 bases at V and 5 bases at J, with 10 bases between.

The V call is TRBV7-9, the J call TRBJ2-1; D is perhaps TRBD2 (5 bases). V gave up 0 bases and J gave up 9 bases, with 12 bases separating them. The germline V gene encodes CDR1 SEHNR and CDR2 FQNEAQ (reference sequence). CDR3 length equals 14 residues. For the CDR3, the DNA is TGTGCCAGCAGCTTAGCGATGGGAGAAGGTGAGCAGTTCTTC. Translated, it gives CASSLAMGEGEQFF.

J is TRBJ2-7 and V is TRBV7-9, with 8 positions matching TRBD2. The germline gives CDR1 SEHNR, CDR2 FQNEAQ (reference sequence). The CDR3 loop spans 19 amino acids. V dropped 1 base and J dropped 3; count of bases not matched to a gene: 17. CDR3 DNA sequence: TGTGCCAGCAGCTTAGTTAAGCGGGAGTTTTATGATTTGGGCTACGAGCAGTACTTC. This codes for CASSLVKREFYDLGYEQYF.

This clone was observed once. CDR3 nucleotides: TGTGCCAGCAGTTTATGGGCCGGGACTAGCGGAGGGAGCTCCTACAATGAGCAGTTCTTC. This sequence encodes CASSLWAGTSGGSSYNEQFF. The gene calls are TRBV27 and TRBJ2-1, with 11 bases that match TRBD2. The V segment lost 1 base and the J segment 0 bases; nucleotides outside the gene matches: 11. The length of the CDR3 is 20 residues. CDR1 is MNHEY, CDR2 SMNVEV, per germline (reference sequence).

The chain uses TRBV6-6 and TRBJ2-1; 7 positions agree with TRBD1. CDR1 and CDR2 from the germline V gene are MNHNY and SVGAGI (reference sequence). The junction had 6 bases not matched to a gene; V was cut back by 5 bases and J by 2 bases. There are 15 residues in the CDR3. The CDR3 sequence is CASSRDRPAYNEQFF. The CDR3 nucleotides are TGTGCCAGCAGTCGGGACAGACCGGCCTACAATGAGCAGTTCTTC.